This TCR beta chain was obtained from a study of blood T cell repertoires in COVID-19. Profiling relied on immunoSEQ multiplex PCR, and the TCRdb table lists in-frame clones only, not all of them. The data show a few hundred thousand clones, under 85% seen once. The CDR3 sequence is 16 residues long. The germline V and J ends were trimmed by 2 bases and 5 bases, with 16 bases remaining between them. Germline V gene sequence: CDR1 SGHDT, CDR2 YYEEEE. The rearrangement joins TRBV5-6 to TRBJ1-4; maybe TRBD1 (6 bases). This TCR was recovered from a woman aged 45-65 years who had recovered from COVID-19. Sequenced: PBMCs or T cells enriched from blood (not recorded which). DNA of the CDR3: TGTGCCAGCAGCTTCGGCAGAGGGAGGGGGAATGAAAAACTGTTTTTT. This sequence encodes CASSFGRGRGNEKLFF.